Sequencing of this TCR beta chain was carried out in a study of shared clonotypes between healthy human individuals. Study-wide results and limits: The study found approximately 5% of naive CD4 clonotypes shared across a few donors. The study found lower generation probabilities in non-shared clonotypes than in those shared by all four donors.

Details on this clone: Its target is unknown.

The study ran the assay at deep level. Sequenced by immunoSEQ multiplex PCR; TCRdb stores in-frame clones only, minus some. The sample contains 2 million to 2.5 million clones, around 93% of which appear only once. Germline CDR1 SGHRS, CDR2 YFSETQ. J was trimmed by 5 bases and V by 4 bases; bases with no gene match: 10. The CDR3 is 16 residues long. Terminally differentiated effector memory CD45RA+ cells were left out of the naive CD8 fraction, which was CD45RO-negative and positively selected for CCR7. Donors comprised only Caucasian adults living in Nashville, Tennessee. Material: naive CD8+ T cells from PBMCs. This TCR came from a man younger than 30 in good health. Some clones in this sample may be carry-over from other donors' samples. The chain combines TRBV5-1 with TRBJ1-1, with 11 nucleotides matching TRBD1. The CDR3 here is CASSLDRGLVSTEAFF. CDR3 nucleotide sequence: TGCGCCAGCAGCCTGGACAGGGGGCTGGTGAGTACTGAAGCTTTCTTT.